This TCR beta chain was documented in a study of human T cells and chemical hapten exposure. The library gave individual cDNA molecules unique molecular identifiers. TCRdb itself ran the RACE reads through MiXCR, one entry per CDR3 protein. The table has 180,000 or so distinct CDR3 sequences, about a fifth seen once; the top ten hold over 6.5%. The time point was: patch test 1, 2 weeks after DPC sensitization. The treatment: therapeutic diphenylcyclopropenone sensitization with weekly scalp DPC. Those who donated were patients with alopecia, 18 to 70 years of age, and suitable for DPC. This clonotype was counted between two and nine times. This CDR3 is built from 14 residues. J lost 2 bases, V lost 2 bases, and 4 bases had no gene match. In germline, CDR1 is SGHRS, CDR2 YFSETQ.

The gene calls are TRBV5-1 and TRBJ2-7, with TRBD1 identical over 7 bases. This receptor was obtained from a woman in her 50s with alopecia areata. Some clones in this sample may be carry-over from other donors' samples. The sequenced sample was whole blood, obtained in connection with sensitization to the hapten diphenylcyclopropenone (DPC). The CDR3 region has the DNA TGCGCCAGCAGCTTCCGGGACAGCACCTACGAGCAGTACTTC. This gives the protein CASSFRDSTYEQYF.